The 7 T cell receptor beta chains below were found in one sample sequenced in a study of beta chain features in type 1 diabetes. Expressed TCRB transcripts were sequenced because the entire RNA isolate underwent reverse transcription. Profiling relied on immunoSEQ multiplex PCR, and the TCRdb table lists in-frame clones only, not all of them. The sample contains approximately 40,000 clones, roughly 50% of which appear only once. Sequenced material: stem cell memory CD4+ T cells from blood. The receptors come from a woman younger than 45 in good health.

The chain combines TRBV19 with TRBJ1-1; D not certain. V lost 8 bases, J lost 0 bases, and 10 bases lay in between. This CDR3 is 13 amino acids long. In germline, CDR1 is LNHDA, CDR2 SQIVND (reference sequence). CDR3 loop: CASSAVMNTEAFF. The CDR3 coding sequence is TGTGCCAGTTCGGCGGTCATGAACACTGAAGCTTTCTTT. The full variable domain, its missing parts supplied by reference TRBV19 and TRBJ1-1, is DGGITQSPKYLFRKEGQNVTLSCEQNLNHDAMYWYRQDPGQGLRLIYYSQIVNDFQKGDIAEGYSVSREKKESFPLTVTSAQKNPTAFYLCASSAVMNTEAFFGQGTRLTVV.

The rearrangement joins TRBV6-6 to TRBJ1-5; 9 positions match TRBD1. With V trimmed by 6 bases and J by 0 bases, 0 bases remained unmatched. Germline CDR1 and CDR2: MNHNY and SVGAGI (reference sequence). This CDR3 is 14 amino acids long. The CDR3 DNA reads TGTGCCAGCAGGGGACAGGGTAGCAATCAGCCCCAGCATTTT. It codes for CASRGQGSNQPQHF.

The V gene is TRBV7-2, the J gene TRBJ2-1; D perhaps matches TRBD2 (7 bases). This CDR3 contains 16 residues. The V end was cut by 4 bases, the J end by 4 bases, with 17 bases between. Germline V gives CDR1 SGHTA, CDR2 FQGNSA. The CDR3 nucleotides read TGTGCCAGCAGCTCCCCGGCGGCGGGGGCTTACAATGAGCAGTTCTTC. This encodes CASSSPAAGAYNEQFF.

V usage is TRBV15 and J usage is TRBJ1-1; 9 bases map to TRBD1. The junction had 4 bases not matched to a gene; V was cut back by 4 bases and J by 4 bases. The germline V gene has CDR1 LNHNV and CDR2 YYDKDF (reference sequence). The CDR3 runs to 14 residues. The CDR3 loop is CATSTRQGGTEAFF. The CDR3 DNA reads TGTGCCACCAGCACAAGACAGGGGGGCACTGAAGCTTTCTTT. Variable domain in full (rest from reference TRBV15 and TRBJ1-1): DAMVIQNPRYQVTQFGKPVTLSCSQTLNHNVMYWYQQKSSQAPKLLFHYYDKDFNNEADTPDNFQSRRPNTSFCFLDIRSPGLGDTAMYLCATSTRQGGTEAFFGQGTRLTVV.

This chain connects TRBV7-8 to TRBJ1-4, with 7 bases that match TRBD1. V dropped 6 bases and J dropped 0; count of bases not matched to a gene: 7. CDR1 is SGHVS, CDR2 FQNEAQ, per germline. The CDR3 extends over 16 amino acids. In DNA, the CDR3 is TGTGCCAGCAGTTATGAGCAGGGGGCAACTAATGAAAAACTGTTTTTT. Translating gives CASSYEQGATNEKLFF.

The chain joins TRBV11-2 to TRBJ2-1; D perhaps matches TRBD2 (6 bases). V lost 4 bases and J lost 2, with 12 bases in between. The CDR3 runs 15 residues. Germline CDR1 reads SGHAT; CDR2 reads FQNNGV. The CDR3 loop reads CASSSIAEAYNEQFF. In nucleotides, the CDR3 is TGTGCCAGCAGCTCGATAGCGGAGGCCTACAATGAGCAGTTCTTC.

The rearrangement uses TRBV6-5 and TRBJ2-5, with 7 bases identical to TRBD1. V was pared by 0 bases and J by 5 bases, with 9 bases of the junction left unmatched. The CDR3 has 16 residues. Germline V gene sequence: CDR1 MNHEY, CDR2 SVGAGI. The CDR3 protein is CASSYSARGIGETQYF. CDR3 bases: TGTGCCAGCAGTTACTCGGCCAGGGGGATAGGGGAGACCCAGTACTTC.